Included here is one T cell receptor beta chain sequence, with context. This sample was included in a study of sequential checkpoint blockade in melanoma. Study summary: Randomization was 1:1 between first-line nivolumab→ipilimumab and ipilimumab→nivolumab.

V lost 1 base and J lost 4, with 12 bases in between. The CDR3 totals 15 residues. CDR1 and CDR2 from the germline V gene are SGHDT and YYEEEE. Method: immunoSEQ multiplex PCR; TCRdb's copy keeps in-frame clones and lacks some. Of under 40,000 clones in the sample, 75% to 90% were seen once. Treatment denoted: randomized to nivolumab then ipilimumab (arm A) or the reverse (arm B). From thawed PBMCs, live CD3+CD8+ cells negative for CD19 and CD56 were sorted. This clonotype was obtained from a human donor with melanoma. This chain joins TRBV5-6 and TRBJ2-1; D is possibly TRBD2 (5 bases). The sample was CD8+ T cells sorted from blood (inferred from file names), taken from a patient given nivolumab and ipilimumab in sequence. CDR3 protein: CASSLYDGNYNEQFF. Written as DNA, the CDR3 is TGTGCCAGCAGCTTGTATGACGGGAATTACAATGAGCAGTTCTTC.